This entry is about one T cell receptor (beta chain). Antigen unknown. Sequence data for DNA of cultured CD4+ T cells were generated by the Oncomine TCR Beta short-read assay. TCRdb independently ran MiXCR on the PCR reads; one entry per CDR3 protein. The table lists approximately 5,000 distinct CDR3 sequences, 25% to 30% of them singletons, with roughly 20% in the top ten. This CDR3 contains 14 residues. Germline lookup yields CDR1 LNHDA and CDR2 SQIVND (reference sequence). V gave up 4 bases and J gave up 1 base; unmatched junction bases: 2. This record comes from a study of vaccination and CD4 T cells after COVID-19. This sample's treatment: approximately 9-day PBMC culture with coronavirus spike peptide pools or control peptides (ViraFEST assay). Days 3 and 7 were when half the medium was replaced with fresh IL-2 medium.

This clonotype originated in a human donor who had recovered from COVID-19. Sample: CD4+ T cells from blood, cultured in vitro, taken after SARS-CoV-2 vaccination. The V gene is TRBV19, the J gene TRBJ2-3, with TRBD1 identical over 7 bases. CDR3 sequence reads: CASSKGQGTDTQYF. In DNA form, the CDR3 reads TGTGCCAGTAGTAAAGGACAGGGCACAGATACGCAGTATTTT.